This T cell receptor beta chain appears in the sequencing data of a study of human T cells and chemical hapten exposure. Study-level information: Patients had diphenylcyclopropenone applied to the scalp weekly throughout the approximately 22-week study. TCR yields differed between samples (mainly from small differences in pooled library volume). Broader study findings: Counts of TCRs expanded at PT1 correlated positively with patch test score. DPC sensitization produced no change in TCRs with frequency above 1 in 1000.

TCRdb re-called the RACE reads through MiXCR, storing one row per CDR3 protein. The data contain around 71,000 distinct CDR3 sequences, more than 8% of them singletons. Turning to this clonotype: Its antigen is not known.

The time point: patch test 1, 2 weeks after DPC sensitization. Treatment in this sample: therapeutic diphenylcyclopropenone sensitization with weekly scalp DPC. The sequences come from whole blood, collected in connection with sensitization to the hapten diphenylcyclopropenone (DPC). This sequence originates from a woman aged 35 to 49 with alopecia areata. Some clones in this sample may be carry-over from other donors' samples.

CDR3 nucleotides: TGTGCCAGCAGCGTGACAGGGGGGGGCACTGAAGCTTTCTTT. It is translated as CASSVTGGGTEAFF. The chain employs TRBV7-8 and TRBJ1-1, with 9 positions matching TRBD1. This CDR3 is 14 amino acids long. J lost 4 bases, V lost 5 bases, and 5 bases had no gene match. Germline V gene data show CDR1 as SGHVS and CDR2 as FQNEAQ.